The 27 T cell receptor beta chains below were found in one sample sequenced in a study of long-term antiretroviral therapy in people with HIV. Sequencing relied on immunoSEQ assay v3.0, run at survey level. This table comes from immunoSEQ multiplex PCR, and its TCRdb copy is limited to in-frame clones, with some not included. The table shows around 21,000 clones, with about 85% occurring only once. The sample was unsorted PBMCs, taken about 4 years after starting antiretroviral therapy. Every receptor here comes from a man between 18 and 35 years old with HIV.

V and J are TRBV6-5 and TRBJ2-7; D might be TRBD1 (5 bases). The V end was cut by 0 bases, the J end by 2 bases, with 11 bases between. The CDR3 is 15 residues long. CDR1 and CDR2 (germline): MNHEY, SVGAGI. This CDR3 reads CASSYSRQGPYEQYF. CDR3 DNA sequence: TGTGCCAGCAGTTACTCGAGGCAGGGTCCCTACGAGCAGTACTTC.

CDR3 in DNA: TGCGCCAGCAGGGCGGGCGGAGCGGTCTACAATGAGCAGTTCTTC. Amino acid sequence: CASRAGGAVYNEQFF. This chain uses TRBV5-1 with TRBJ2-1, with D possibly being TRBD2 (5 bases). Trimming took 5 bases from V and 3 from J, leaving 15 bases between them. The germline gives CDR1 SGHRS, CDR2 YFSETQ. This CDR3 contains 15 residues.

The gene calls are TRBV27 and TRBJ2-7; D remains ambiguous. With 3 bases removed from V and 4 bases from J, the gap between germline ends came to 10 bases. CDR1 MNHEY and CDR2 SMNVEV come from the germline V gene (reference sequence). The CDR3 contains 13 residues. CDR3 nucleotides: TGTGCCAGCAGTTTCGGTCCCCCTTACGAGCAGTACTTC. Translating it yields CASSFGPPYEQYF.

The CDR3 nucleotides are TGTGCCAGCAGCGCACCCCGGGAATATAGCAATCAGCCCCAGCATTTT. Its protein is CASSAPREYSNQPQHF. The chain combines TRBV7-3 with TRBJ1-5; D is uncertain. The CDR3 extends over 16 amino acids. The V and J ends lost 5 bases and 0 bases respectively, with 14 bases between them. CDR1 SGHTA and CDR2 FQGTGA come from the germline V gene.

The rearrangement joins TRBV13 to TRBJ1-2; D gene unclear. CDR3 length equals 17 residues. The V gene lost 0 bases and the J gene lost 4 bases, with 18 bases spanning the gap. In germline, CDR1 is PRHDT, CDR2 FYEKMQ (reference sequence). This CDR3 is CASSLGRPESRRYGYTF. The CDR3 DNA is TGTGCCAGCAGCTTAGGCCGTCCCGAATCCAGACGCTATGGCTACACCTTC. Filled out from reference TRBV13 and TRBJ1-2, the complete variable domain reads AAGVIQSPRHLIKEKRETATLKCYPIPRHDTVYWYQQGPGQDPQFLISFYEKMQSDKGSIPDRFSAQQFSDYHSELNMSSLELGDSALYFCASSLGRPESRRYGYTFGSGTRLTVV.

The gene calls are TRBV11-2 and TRBJ2-3; 9 nucleotides align to TRBD2. The CDR3 is 13 amino acids. After removal of 3 bases from V and 10 bases from J, the junction contained 5 bases not matched to a gene. Germline CDR1 reads SGHAT; CDR2 reads FQNNGV. This CDR3 is CASSFGTSFPQYF. The CDR3 nucleotides are TGTGCCAGCAGCTTCGGGACTAGCTTCCCGCAGTATTTT. Full variable domain (remainder filled in from reference TRBV11-2 and TRBJ2-3): EAGVAQSPRYKIIEKRQSVAFWCNPISGHATLYWYQQILGQGPKLLIQFQNNGVVDDSQLPKDRFSAERLKGVDSTLKIQPAKLEDSAVYLCASSFGTSFPQYFGPGTRLTVL.

The gene calls are TRBV11-2 and TRBJ2-2; D gene uncertain. CDR1 and CDR2 (germline): SGHAT, FQNNGV. The CDR3 is 13 residues long. V was cut by 2 bases and J by 4 bases, with 5 bases left in between. CDR3 protein: CASSLTFTGELFF. In nucleotides, the CDR3 is TGTGCCAGCAGCTTAACCTTCACCGGGGAGCTGTTTTTT.

The sample holds one count of this clone. V gene TRBV21-1 combines with J gene TRBJ1-2. TRBV21-1 is designated a pseudogene. The CDR3 loop spans 16 amino acids. This CDR3 is CASSKVARERYYGYTF. The CDR3 DNA reads as TGTGCCAGCAGCAAAGTCGCCAGGGAGAGGTACTATGGCTACACCTTC.

V usage is TRBV5-4 and J usage is TRBJ2-2, with TRBD2 matching over 13 bases. The CDR3 spans 16 residues. The V gene's germline CDR1 is SGHNT and CDR2 YYREEE (reference sequence). V dropped 5 bases and J dropped 3; count of bases not matched to a gene: 4. The CDR3 sequence: CASRSGLAGDTGELFF. The CDR3 DNA follows: TGTGCCAGCAGGTCAGGACTAGCGGGGGACACCGGGGAGCTGTTTTTT.

The CDR3 DNA follows: TGTGCCAGCAGCGTAGCTACGGGTGGAACTAATGAAAAACTGTTTTTT. Protein: CASSVATGGTNEKLFF. V gene TRBV9 combines with J gene TRBJ1-4, with D unclear. V was pared by 0 bases and J by 1 base, with 10 bases between. Germline V CDR1 and CDR2: SGDLS, YYNGEE. The CDR3 is 16 amino acids.

The V call is TRBV20-1, the J call TRBJ1-2; D is unresolved. Germline lookup yields CDR1 DFQATT and CDR2 SNEGSKA (reference sequence). CDR3 size: 11 residues. The V gene lost 0 bases and the J gene lost 5 bases, with 4 bases spanning the gap. The CDR3 loop is CSARDHYGYTF. The CDR3 nucleotides read TGCAGTGCTAGAGATCATTATGGCTACACCTTC.

The V call is TRBV10-2, the J call TRBJ2-1, with 8 bases fitting TRBD2. Per germline, CDR1 WSHSY and CDR2 SAAADI. This CDR3 spans 16 amino acids. V lost 2 bases and J lost 6; bases outside the gene matches: 9. DNA of the CDR3: TGCGCCAGCAGTGAGATCGGGGGGGGGAGCCCCAATGAGCAGTTCTTC. Encoded protein: CASSEIGGGSPNEQFF.

The chain uses TRBV4-2 and TRBJ2-2; TRBD2 matches at 9 bases. The V gene's germline CDR1 is LGHNA and CDR2 YNFKEQ. Trimming at V came to 4 bases and at J to 1 base, leaving 4 bases not matched to a gene. The length of the CDR3 is 16 residues. CDR3 amino acids: CASSLRLAVNTGELFF. The CDR3 DNA reads TGTGCCAGCAGCCTACGACTAGCGGTGAACACCGGGGAGCTGTTTTTT.

This chain connects TRBV6-5 to TRBJ1-4, with D perhaps TRBD1 (5 bases). Germline CDR1 reads MNHEY; CDR2 reads SVGAGI. CDR3 length: 13 residues. Trimming took off 10 bases at V and 5 bases at J, with 14 bases between the two ends. The CDR3 sequence: CATLGGSNEKLFF. CDR3 coding DNA: TGTGCCACCCTGGGGGGGTCAAATGAAAAACTGTTTTTT.

V and J are TRBV7-9 and TRBJ2-5; D may be TRBD1 or TRBD2 (6 bases each). The germline CDR1 and CDR2 sequences are SEHNR and FQNEAQ (reference sequence). Trimming pared 1 base from V and 5 bases from J, leaving 14 bases between. The CDR3 consists of 15 residues. CDR3 sequence reads: CASSLEEGGRETQYF. The DNA for the CDR3 is TGTGCCAGCAGCTTAGAAGAGGGGGGCCGCGAGACCCAGTACTTC. Using reference TRBV7-9 and TRBJ2-5 for the parts outside the CDR3, the full variable domain is DTGVSQNPRHKITKRGQNVTFRCDPISEHNRLYWYRQTLGQGPEFLTYFQNEAQLEKSRLLSDRFSAERPKGSFSTLEIQRTEQGDSAMYLCASSLEEGGRETQYFGPGTRLLVL.

This chain connects TRBV5-5 to TRBJ1-1; D is uncertain. V lost 1 base, J lost 4 bases, and 11 bases lay in between. There are 14 residues in the CDR3. CDR1 SGHKS and CDR2 YYEKEE come from the germline V gene (reference sequence). The CDR3 spells CASSLRRGSTEAFF. CDR3 sequence (DNA): TGTGCCAGCAGCTTGCGAAGAGGGAGCACTGAAGCTTTCTTT.

J is TRBJ1-2 and V is TRBV11-2; 11 bases map to TRBD1. The V and J ends lost 5 bases and 6 bases, in that order; junction bases with no gene match: 11. Germline V gives CDR1 SGHAT, CDR2 FQNNGV. The CDR3 spans 16 residues. The CDR3 bases are TGTGCCAGCAGCCGATGGACAGGGGGCGCCGGGGATGGCTACACCTTC. It specifies CASSRWTGGAGDGYTF.

This sequence joins TRBV27 and TRBJ2-3; D is possibly TRBD1 or TRBD2 (6 bases each). Germline CDR1 is MNHEY and CDR2 is SMNVEV (reference sequence). The CDR3 is made up of 18 amino acids. With 0 bases removed from V and 0 bases from J, the gap between germline ends came to 16 bases. CDR3 nucleotide sequence: TGTGCCAGCAGTTTATCTAGGGGGGAGGAATCTAGCACAGATACGCAGTATTTT. It specifies CASSLSRGEESSTDTQYF.

J is TRBJ1-1 and V is TRBV18, with D possibly matching TRBD1 (5 bases). V lost 3 bases to trimming and J lost 1 base, with 18 bases between them. Germline V gene data show CDR1 as KGHSH and CDR2 as LQKENI. CDR3 length: 17 residues. CDR3 nucleotide sequence: TGTGCCAGCTCACCTATGGAAGGGGTCCGAGGGAACACTGAAGCTTTCTTT. Protein: CASSPMEGVRGNTEAFF.

This chain links TRBV11-2 with TRBJ2-3; 7 bases map to TRBD2. Germline lookup yields CDR1 SGHAT and CDR2 FQNNGV. V dropped 1 base and J dropped 6; count of bases not matched to a gene: 10. The CDR3 spans 16 residues. The CDR3 DNA is TGTGCCAGCAGCTTAGCCCTGGGGAGGGGACCCGATACGCAGTATTTT. Its protein is CASSLALGRGPDTQYF.

V is TRBV4-1 and J is TRBJ1-5; D is uncertain. CDR3 length equals 13 residues. The ends were cut back, 4 bases at V and 4 bases at J, with 8 bases in the middle. Germline V lookup: CDR1 MGHRA, CDR2 YSYEKL. The CDR3 here is CASSPKRNQPQHF. The CDR3 nucleotides read TGCGCCAGCAGCCCCAAGAGGAATCAGCCCCAGCATTTT.

As concerns this clone: An end of the junction differs from the germline gene, which may be a read error. This chain's CDR3 is CASSIKYLQLGACF. Written as DNA, the CDR3 is TGTGCCAGTAGTATTAAGTATCTACAGCTGGGGGCCTGCTTC. V gene TRBV19 combines with J gene TRBJ1-2, with a weak D call TRBD1 (6 bases). Germline V gene sequence: CDR1 LNHDA, CDR2 SQIVND (reference sequence). The CDR3 runs 14 residues. The variable domain in full, completed from reference TRBV19 and TRBJ1-2, reads DGGITQSPKYLFRKEGQNVTLSCEQNLNHDAMYWYRQDPGQGLRLIYYSQIVNDFQKGDIAEGYSVSREKKESFPLTVTSAQKNPTAFYLCASSIKYLQLGACFGSGTRLTVV.

The V and J genes are TRBV5-1 and TRBJ2-5; unclear D gene. This CDR3 region has 12 residues. Germline lookup yields CDR1 SGHRS and CDR2 YFSETQ. V was trimmed by 4 bases and J by 1 base, leaving 5 bases between them. The CDR3: CASSRIQETQYF. Written as DNA, the CDR3 is TGCGCCAGCAGCAGAATCCAAGAGACCCAGTACTTC. The complete variable domain, with remaining parts taken from reference TRBV5-1 and TRBJ2-5, reads KAGVTQTPRYLIKTRGQQVTLSCSPISGHRSVSWYQQTPGQGLQFLFEYFSETQRNKGNFPGRFSGRQFSNSRSEMNVSTLELGDSALYLCASSRIQETQYFGPGTRLLVL.

This rearrangement joins TRBV15 to TRBJ2-3, with a possible D match to TRBD1 (5 bases). Per germline, CDR1 LNHNV and CDR2 YYDKDF (reference sequence). CDR3 length: 13 amino acids. V lost 0 bases, J lost 5 bases, and 6 bases lay in between. CDR3 in amino acids: CATSREGVDTQYF. Here the CDR3 DNA reads TGTGCCACCAGCAGAGAAGGGGTAGATACGCAGTATTTT.

The chain is built from TRBV7-6 and TRBJ2-1; 8 bases line up with TRBD1. The V gene's germline CDR1 is SGHVS and CDR2 FNYEAQ. This CDR3 region has 13 residues. Trimming at V came to 1 base and at J to 10 bases, leaving 3 bases not matched to a gene. The CDR3 coding sequence is TGTGCCAGCAGCTTAGGACAGGGGAGGGAGCAGTTCTTC. It yields the protein CASSLGQGREQFF.

The rearrangement uses TRBV10-2 and TRBJ2-7; D unclear. The CDR3 sequence is 12 residues long. V shed 3 bases and J shed 7 bases, with 10 bases lying between them. Germline CDR1 is WSHSY and CDR2 is SAAADI. The CDR3 sequence: CASSDIGREQYF. The CDR3 DNA follows: TGCGCCAGCAGTGATATTGGACGGGAGCAGTACTTC.

The V call is TRBV18, the J call TRBJ1-4, with D possibly matching TRBD1 (6 bases). The CDR3 runs to 16 residues. With 6 bases removed from V and 3 bases from J, the gap between germline ends came to 17 bases. Germline CDR1 reads KGHSH; CDR2 reads LQKENI. As DNA, the CDR3 is TGTGCCAGCTCCCCTGCCTACGGGGGCTCTAATGAAAAACTGTTTTTT. Translation: CASSPAYGGSNEKLFF.